These 25 T cell receptor beta chains originate from one sample sequenced in a study of Ad26.COV2.S vaccination and SARS-CoV-2 variants. The assay was immunoSEQ multiplex PCR, and TCRdb's table has in-frame clones only and misses some. The data show 350,000 to 450,000 clones, about 90% seen once. Sequencing was performed on peripheral blood, taken after recovery from COVID-19. These receptors all come from a human donor who had recovered from COVID-19.

The rearrangement links TRBV6-2 or TRBV6-3 to TRBJ2-1; 13 bases are a match to TRBD2. Per the germline V gene, CDR1 is MNHEY and CDR2 is SVGEGT. V lost 4 bases to trimming and J lost 15 bases; unmatched junction nucleotides: 9. The CDR3 is 14 residues long. The CDR3 nucleotides are TGTGCCAGCAGTTCGTCGGGACTAGCGGGGCGTAGGTTCTTC. This codes for CASSSSGLAGRRFF.

This chain joins TRBV4-3 and TRBJ2-1, with a weak D call TRBD1 (6 bases). The ends were cut back, 2 bases at V and 8 bases at J, with 16 bases in the middle. This CDR3 comprises 15 residues. Germline loops: CDR1 LGHNA, CDR2 YSLEER. The CDR3 here is CASSQLWGLRDEQFF. CDR3 DNA: TGCGCCAGCAGCCAACTGTGGGGGCTTAGGGATGAGCAGTTCTTC.

The rearrangement joins TRBV7-9 to TRBJ2-2, with TRBD1 matching over 7 bases. The ends lost 3 bases at V and 8 bases at J; junction bases unmatched: 9. Germline V gene data show CDR1 as SEHNR and CDR2 as FQNEAQ (reference sequence). The CDR3 sequence is 15 residues long. CDR3 loop: CASSFGTVIGGELFF. CDR3 nucleotide sequence: TGTGCCAGCAGCTTTGGGACAGTGATCGGAGGGGAGCTGTTTTTT.

V and J are TRBV2 and TRBJ1-4; 7 bases line up with TRBD1. V dropped 3 bases and J dropped 6; count of bases not matched to a gene: 4. This CDR3 is built from 14 residues. Germline-derived CDR1 and CDR2 are SNHLY and FYNNEI. In nucleotides, the CDR3 is TGTGCCAGCAGTGAGGCCAGGGGGTATGAAAAACTGTTTTTT. Its translation: CASSEARGYEKLFF.

The chain carries TRBV7-2 and TRBJ1-1; no clear D gene. The CDR3 totals 13 residues. V was cut by 1 base and J by 7 bases, with 10 bases left in between. Germline CDR1 SGHTA, CDR2 FQGNSA. This chain's CDR3 is CASSLVPEYEAFF. The CDR3 DNA sequence: TGTGCCAGCAGCTTAGTTCCGGAATATGAAGCTTTCTTT.

The V call is TRBV6-1, the J call TRBJ1-1, with D tentatively TRBD1 (5 bases). Germline V CDR1 and CDR2: MNHNS, SASEGT. This CDR3 is built from 11 residues. In nucleotides, the CDR3 is TGTGCGACCAGGGAAGTCACTGAAGCTTTCTTT. Protein: CATREVTEAFF.

The chain recombines TRBV2 with TRBJ1-1; the D gene is possibly TRBD1 (6 bases). In germline, CDR1 is SNHLY, CDR2 FYNNEI. Trimming took off 6 bases at V and 5 bases at J, with 13 bases between the two ends. The CDR3 consists of 13 residues. For the CDR3, the DNA is TGTGCCAGCAGGGGGCCAGGGGCTACTGAAGCTTTCTTT. Encoded protein: CASRGPGATEAFF.

This clone came up once. The genes are TRBV5-1 and TRBJ2-3; possible D gene TRBD1, 5 bases. The CDR3 runs 14 residues. CDR1 is SGHRS, CDR2 YFSETQ, per germline. The V gene lost 3 bases and the J gene lost 1 base, with 9 bases spanning the gap. As DNA, the CDR3 is TGCGCCAGCAGCTGGTCGACAGGCACAGATACGCAGTATTTT. Encoded protein: CASSWSTGTDTQYF.

The rearrangement uses TRBV4-1 and TRBJ2-7, with D hard to call. V lost 1 base and J lost 2, with 12 bases in between. There are 15 residues in the CDR3. Germline assignment: CDR1 MGHRA and CDR2 YSYEKL. CDR3 in amino acids: CASSQGISPAYEQYF. CDR3 DNA sequence: TGCGCCAGCAGCCAAGGGATATCACCGGCCTACGAGCAGTACTTC.

The V and J genes are TRBV2 and TRBJ2-1; tentatively, D is TRBD1 or TRBD2 (5 bases each). Trimming took off 1 base at V and 0 bases at J, with 10 bases between the two ends. The germline V gene encodes CDR1 SNHLY and CDR2 FYNNEI. This CDR3 region has 16 residues. This chain's CDR3 is CASSEGQGPSYNEQFF. The CDR3 DNA reads as TGTGCCAGCAGTGAAGGCCAGGGACCCTCCTACAATGAGCAGTTCTTC. The variable domain in full, with the rest retrieved from reference TRBV2 and TRBJ2-1, is EPEVTQTPSHQVTQMGQEVILRCVPISNHLYFYWYRQILGQKVEFLVSFYNNEISEKSEIFDDQFSVERPDGSNFTLKIRSTKLEDSAMYFCASSEGQGPSYNEQFFGPGTRLTVL.

The V and J genes are TRBV5-4 and TRBJ1-6; D is possibly TRBD1 (5 bases). Deletions cut 4 bases from V and 9 bases from J, with 17 bases between. Per the germline V gene, CDR1 is SGHNT and CDR2 is YYREEE (reference sequence). This CDR3 comprises 15 residues. This CDR3 is CASSRDAGLGSPLHF. The CDR3 nucleotides read TGTGCCAGCAGCCGTGACGCAGGGCTGGGTTCACCCCTCCACTTT.

The CDR3 loop reads CASSFEGASTDTQYF. CDR3 DNA: TGCGCCAGCAGCTTTGAGGGGGCCAGCACAGATACGCAGTATTTT. V is TRBV5-1 and J is TRBJ2-3, with 7 positions matching TRBD1. The CDR3 totals 15 residues. Germline V gene data show CDR1 as SGHRS and CDR2 as YFSETQ. V shed 2 bases and J 0 bases; nucleotides not matched to a gene: 3.

This chain links TRBV4-3 with TRBJ2-5; no firm D call. This CDR3 region has 14 residues. V gave up 1 base and J gave up 2 bases, with 8 bases separating them. Looked up from germline, CDR1 is LGHNA and CDR2 is YSLEER. CDR3 nucleotide sequence: TGCGCCAGCAGCCAAGTGGCAGAGCAAGAGACCCAGTACTTC. Protein product: CASSQVAEQETQYF.

The chain has TRBV5-4 and TRBJ2-1, with TRBD2 matching over 9 bases. This CDR3 is 15 amino acids long. Trimming cost V 0 bases and J 8 bases; bases outside gene matches: 6. Germline V gives CDR1 SGHNT, CDR2 YYREEE (reference sequence). In DNA, the CDR3 is TGTGCCAGCAGCTTGGCCGGGACTAGCAGCGATGAGCAGTTCTTC. Translating it yields CASSLAGTSSDEQFF.

This rearrangement joins TRBV10-3 to TRBJ2-7, with D perhaps TRBD1 (7 bases). The germline CDR1 and CDR2 sequences are ENHRY and SYGVKD. The CDR3 runs to 14 residues. Trimming took 6 bases from V and 0 from J, leaving 12 bases between them. The CDR3 DNA sequence: TGTGCCATCAGGCCAGGGGGGAGCTCCTACGAGCAGTACTTC. Protein: CAIRPGGSSYEQYF.

V gene TRBV5-1 combines with J gene TRBJ2-1; no firm D call. Deletions cut 6 bases from V and 4 bases from J, with 11 bases between. This CDR3 is built from 13 residues. Per germline, CDR1 SGHRS and CDR2 YFSETQ. The CDR3 nucleotides are TGCGCCAGCACCCTTTCTCATTACAATGAGCAGTTCTTC. This sequence encodes CASTLSHYNEQFF.

J is TRBJ2-5 and V is TRBV18, with D perhaps given as TRBD1 or TRBD2 (5 bases each). This CDR3 is built from 14 residues. Germline lookup yields CDR1 KGHSH and CDR2 LQKENI. The V and J ends lost 4 bases and 6 bases respectively, with 15 bases between them. CDR3 sequence: CASSRADTWKTQYF. The CDR3 region has the DNA TGTGCCAGCTCACGAGCGGACACCTGGAAGACCCAGTACTTC.

In regard to this clone: Within the sample, other DNA sequences also encode this same CDR3. The chain joins TRBV6-5 to TRBJ1-3; unclear D gene. The germline V and J ends were trimmed by 4 bases and 4 bases, with 14 bases remaining between them. The germline V gene encodes CDR1 MNHEY and CDR2 SVGAGI. The CDR3 totals 15 residues. CDR3 sequence: CASSSDRYSGNTIYF. For the CDR3, the DNA is TGTGCCAGCAGTTCGGACCGCTACTCCGGAAACACCATATATTTT.

This chain links TRBV4-3 with TRBJ2-1; D is unresolved. Trimming stripped 0 bases from V and 2 bases from J, with 11 bases between. CDR3 length: 16 residues. CDR1 is LGHNA, CDR2 YSLEER, per germline. CDR3 region: CASSQDQQRPYNEQFF. DNA of the CDR3: TGCGCCAGCAGCCAAGATCAACAGAGACCCTACAATGAGCAGTTCTTC.

The chain recombines TRBV10-2 with TRBJ1-1; TRBD1 might be the D (6 bases). V was clipped by 6 bases and J by 5 bases, with 13 bases between them. In germline, CDR1 is WSHSY, CDR2 SAAADI. CDR3 length: 13 residues. The CDR3 DNA reads TGCGCCAGCAGATTTGGGGGGCAGACTGAAGCTTTCTTT. Amino acid sequence: CASRFGGQTEAFF.

This clone was seen a handful of times. Other DNA sequences within the sample encode an identical CDR3. The V gene is TRBV5-4, the J gene TRBJ1-2; D call uncertain. V lost 0 bases to trimming and J lost 4 bases, with 7 bases between them. Germline values: CDR1 SGHNT, CDR2 YYREEE (reference sequence). This CDR3 has 13 amino acids. CDR3: CASSLGGSYGYTF. The CDR3 DNA sequence: TGTGCCAGCAGCTTGGGTGGTAGCTATGGCTACACCTTC. Filled out from reference TRBV5-4 and TRBJ1-2, the complete variable domain reads ETGVTQSPTHLIKTRGQQVTLRCSSQSGHNTVSWYQQALGQGPQFIFQYYREEENGRGNFPPRFSGLQFPNYSSELNVNALELDDSALYLCASSLGGSYGYTFGSGTRLTVV.

This clone was observed a single time. CDR3 amino acids: CASSLGQGVGNEQFF. CDR3 coding DNA: TGTGCCAGCAGCTTAGGGCAGGGAGTAGGCAATGAGCAGTTCTTC. The rearrangement joins TRBV11-3 to TRBJ2-1; the D gene could be TRBD1 or TRBD2 (5 bases each). The CDR3 covers 15 residues. The germline V gene encodes CDR1 SGHNT and CDR2 YENEEA. Deletions cut 1 base from V and 6 bases from J, with 13 bases between.

The V gene is TRBV5-1, the J gene TRBJ1-2; D unclear. CDR1 and CDR2 (germline): SGHRS, YFSETQ. The CDR3 runs 14 residues. Deletions cut 0 bases from V and 12 bases from J, with 18 bases between. The DNA of the CDR3 is TGCGCCAGCAGCTTGGCCGTGGGCCAAAACGCTCACACCTTC. It translates to CASSLAVGQNAHTF.

The rearrangement links TRBV7-6 to TRBJ2-1; 8 nucleotides align to TRBD2. The CDR3 runs 14 residues. The V and J ends lost 1 base and 8 bases, in that order; junction bases with no gene match: 4. Germline V gene lookup returns CDR1 SGHVS and CDR2 FNYEAQ. This CDR3 reads CASSLVAGRDEQFF. The CDR3 nucleotides are TGTGCCAGCAGCTTAGTAGCGGGACGCGATGAGCAGTTCTTC.

V is TRBV3-1 (or the pseudogene TRBV3-2) and J is TRBJ2-7; 7 positions agree with TRBD1. Germline V gives CDR1 LGHDT, CDR2 YNNKEL (reference sequence). V lost 0 bases, J lost 6 bases, and 11 bases stayed unmatched. There are 16 residues in the CDR3. The CDR3 DNA sequence: TGTGCCAGCAGCCAAGAAGGTATCGCGGCAGGGGGCGAGCAGTACTTC. Translation: CASSQEGIAAGGEQYF.